These 22 T cell receptor beta chains share one sample of origin, sequenced in a study of OX40 agonist ivuxolimab in advanced cancers. Repertoires were generated with immunoSEQ multiplex PCR, while TCRdb's copy carries only in-frame clones and drops some. The sample records tens of thousands of clones, around 84% being singletons. Here the sequenced sample was CD4+ or CD8+ T cells sorted from blood, taken in a trial of the OX40 agonist ivuxolimab. These receptors all stem from an adult with an advanced solid tumor such as melanoma, head and neck, liver or kidney cancer.

The genes are TRBV19 and TRBJ1-5; D may be TRBD1 (6 bases). Trimming stripped 7 bases from V and 6 bases from J, with 19 bases between. The germline CDR1 and CDR2 sequences are LNHDA and SQIVND (reference sequence). The CDR3 contains 15 residues. For the CDR3, the DNA is TGTGCCAGTACCAGAAGGGGCGGGGGCCCTCAGCCCCAGCATTTT. Translating it yields CASTRRGGGPQPQHF.

CDR3 bases: TGTGCCAGCTCACCAGAAGGCGCGGGGCCCGGGGGAGAGACCCAGTACTTC. Residues: CASSPEGAGPGGETQYF. The V call is TRBV18, the J call TRBJ2-5; a possible D gene is TRBD2 (6 bases). The length of the CDR3 is 17 residues. Germline CDR1 reads KGHSH; CDR2 reads LQKENI. Trimming cost V 2 bases and J 4 bases, with 20 bases left between them.

The chain joins TRBV2 to TRBJ1-5, with a tentative D call TRBD1 (6 bases). The germline V and J ends were trimmed by 5 bases and 3 bases, with 11 bases remaining between them. The CDR3 length is 14 residues. The germline V gene has CDR1 SNHLY and CDR2 FYNNEI. CDR3 loop: CASSPGAPNQPQHF. The CDR3 DNA sequence: TGTGCCAGCAGTCCGGGGGCCCCCAATCAGCCCCAGCATTTT.

The CDR3 region is CAIRTGISGNTIYF. The CDR3 coding sequence is TGTGCCATCAGGACAGGGATTTCTGGAAACACCATATATTTT. The chain is built from TRBV10-3 and TRBJ1-3, with 7 bases that match TRBD1. The CDR3 loop spans 14 amino acids. V trimming: 6 bases; J trimming: 1 base; junction bases outside the gene matches: 3. Germline V gene data show CDR1 as ENHRY and CDR2 as SYGVKD.

The V gene is TRBV6-1, the J gene TRBJ1-2; D is undetermined. The CDR3 length is 12 residues. The germline CDR1 and CDR2 sequences are MNHNS and SASEGT. Trimming stripped 8 bases from V and 0 bases from J, with 7 bases between. The CDR3 loop reads CASLEPNYGYTF. CDR3 sequence (DNA): TGTGCCAGCCTCGAGCCTAACTATGGCTACACCTTC.

The chain uses TRBV15 and TRBJ1-4; 7 nucleotides align to TRBD1. Per the germline V gene, CDR1 is LNHNV and CDR2 is YYDKDF (reference sequence). The CDR3 runs 16 residues. The trim removed 1 base at V and 7 bases at J, leaving 9 bases unmatched. The CDR3 loop reads CATSRGSQQGGEKLFF. CDR3 sequence (DNA): TGTGCCACCAGCAGAGGGTCCCAGCAGGGGGGTGAAAAACTGTTTTTT.

This rearrangement joins TRBV5-1 to TRBJ2-3; unclear D gene. Between the trimmed V and J ends, which lost 0 bases and 0 bases, there was a span of 8 bases. CDR3 length equals 15 residues. Germline V CDR1 and CDR2: SGHRS, YFSETQ. The DNA of the CDR3 is TGCGCCAGCAGCTTGGTACCCTCCAGCACAGATACGCAGTATTTT. Amino acids: CASSLVPSSTDTQYF. Complete variable domain (other parts from reference TRBV5-1 and TRBJ2-3): KAGVTQTPRYLIKTRGQQVTLSCSPISGHRSVSWYQQTPGQGLQFLFEYFSETQRNKGNFPGRFSGRQFSNSRSEMNVSTLELGDSALYLCASSLVPSSTDTQYFGPGTRLTVL.

V is TRBV7-3 and J is TRBJ2-6; D unclear. The germline V gene encodes CDR1 SGHTA and CDR2 FQGTGA. V was cut by 1 base and J by 4 bases, with 5 bases left in between. The CDR3 sequence is 14 residues long. CDR3: CASSLSVGANVLTF. The CDR3 coding sequence is TGTGCCAGCAGCTTAAGCGTGGGGGCCAACGTCCTGACTTTC.

This clone was counted a few times. This chain uses TRBV18 with TRBJ1-2; 7 nucleotides match TRBD1. Germline-derived CDR1 and CDR2 are KGHSH and LQKENI. The trim removed 3 bases at V and 4 bases at J, leaving 8 bases unmatched. The CDR3 loop spans 15 amino acids. CDR3 in DNA: TGTGCCAGCTCACCCAGACAGGGCGAAAGCTATGGCTACACCTTC. Translating it yields CASSPRQGESYGYTF.

The gene calls are TRBV4-1 and TRBJ1-5, with a weak D call TRBD1 (5 bases). The CDR3 extends over 15 amino acids. The ends were cut back, 4 bases at V and 3 bases at J, with 13 bases in the middle. In germline, CDR1 is MGHRA, CDR2 YSYEKL. The CDR3 here is CASSRRGEPNQPQHF. The DNA of the CDR3 is TGCGCCAGCAGCCGGAGAGGGGAGCCCAATCAGCCCCAGCATTTT.

The chain recombines TRBV30 with TRBJ1-1; D is uncertain. V shed 0 bases and J shed 1 base, with 9 bases lying between them. Germline V gene sequence: CDR1 GTSNPN, CDR2 SVGIG (reference sequence). The CDR3 is made up of 14 amino acids. The CDR3 loop reads CAWSVYRRNTEAFF. DNA of the CDR3: TGTGCCTGGAGTGTATACCGTCGGAACACTGAAGCTTTCTTT.

The chain couples TRBV6-1 to TRBJ2-1; a possible D gene is TRBD1 (6 bases). The CDR3 runs to 14 residues. Trimming shortened V by 7 bases and J by 10 bases, and 20 bases separated the two germline ends. Germline loops: CDR1 MNHNS, CDR2 SASEGT. The CDR3 reads CASTPIQGHGEQFF. The CDR3 DNA is TGTGCCAGCACCCCAATCCAGGGACACGGAGAGCAGTTCTTC.

This chain joins TRBV4-3 and TRBJ1-2; maybe TRBD1 (6 bases). The CDR3 length is 16 residues. CDR1 is LGHNA and CDR2 is YSLEER in the germline V gene. Trimming stripped 0 bases from V and 4 bases from J, with 15 bases between. In DNA, the CDR3 is TGCGCCAGCAGCCAAGATCCTCGGGGGGCCGGCTATGGCTACACCTTC. This sequence encodes CASSQDPRGAGYGYTF.

The chain links TRBV7-9 to TRBJ2-1, with D unclear. V was cut by 3 bases and J by 7 bases, with 4 bases left in between. CDR1 and CDR2 (germline): SEHNR, FQNEAQ (reference sequence). This CDR3 is 11 amino acids long. In DNA form, the CDR3 reads TGTGCCAGCAGCTTCGGGAATGAGCAGTTCTTC. This encodes CASSFGNEQFF.

This sequence joins TRBV7-2 and TRBJ2-2; maybe TRBD1 (6 bases). There are 15 residues in the CDR3. Germline CDR1 is SGHTA and CDR2 is FQGNSA. Trimming removed 2 bases from V and 7 bases from J, with 14 bases in between. In DNA form, the CDR3 reads TGTGCCAGCAGCTTAAGCCAGGGGTTGGTCGGGGAGCTGTTTTTT. It translates to CASSLSQGLVGELFF.

This clone showed up just once. This chain connects TRBV10-1 to TRBJ2-1; no clear D. Germline V gene sequence: CDR1 WNHNN, CDR2 SYGVQD (reference sequence). Trimming removed 0 bases from V and 0 bases from J, with 3 bases in between. There are 14 residues in the CDR3. The chain's CDR3 is CASSESLSYNEQFF. The CDR3 nucleotides are TGCGCCAGCAGTGAGTCTCTCTCCTACAATGAGCAGTTCTTC.

This clone was observed once. V gene TRBV28 combines with J gene TRBJ1-4; D not certain. The CDR3 runs to 15 residues. Germline V gene sequence: CDR1 MDHEN, CDR2 SYDVKM. Trimming left V 6 bases short and J 0 bases short, with 11 bases between. The CDR3 region has the DNA TGTGCCAGCAGCCTCCTGAAGGCAACTAATGAAAAACTGTTTTTT. It is translated as CASSLLKATNEKLFF. The full variable domain, in which reference TRBV28 and TRBJ1-4 provide the parts outside the CDR3, is DVKVTQSSRYLVKRTGEKVFLECVQDMDHENMFWYRQDPGLGLRLIYFSYDVKMKEKGDIPEGYSVSREKKERFSLILESASTNQTSMYLCASSLLKATNEKLFFGSGTQLSVL.

This clone turned up a few times. The chain combines TRBV7-2 with TRBJ2-2, with D hard to call. The ends were cut back, 10 bases at V and 2 bases at J, with 14 bases in the middle. This CDR3 is 14 amino acids long. The V gene's germline CDR1 is SGHTA and CDR2 FQGNSA. CDR3 amino acids: CATKTFRNTGELFF. CDR3 bases: TGTGCCACAAAGACGTTCCGCAACACCGGGGAGCTGTTTTTT.

This CDR3 reads CASSLASSHAYNEQFF. In DNA form, the CDR3 reads TGTGCCAGCAGCTTAGCGAGCAGCCATGCCTACAATGAGCAGTTCTTC. This chain joins TRBV11-2 and TRBJ2-1; D not resolved. CDR3 size: 16 residues. The germline V and J ends were trimmed by 1 base and 2 bases, with 12 bases remaining between them. Germline CDR1 SGHAT, CDR2 FQNNGV.

The V call is TRBV28, the J call TRBJ2-6; 10 nucleotides line up with TRBD1. J gave up 4 bases and V 6 bases, and 3 bases lay outside the gene matches. CDR3 length: 15 residues. Looked up from germline, CDR1 is MDHEN and CDR2 is SYDVKM. CDR3 sequence reads: CASRGTGAGANVLTF. In nucleotides, the CDR3 is TGTGCCAGCAGGGGGACAGGGGCCGGGGCCAACGTCCTGACTTTC.

The chain has TRBV4-3 and TRBJ2-3; D might be TRBD2 (5 bases). V lost 0 bases to trimming and J lost 9 bases, with 10 bases between them. The CDR3 loop spans 13 amino acids. Germline V gives CDR1 LGHNA, CDR2 YSLEER. As DNA, the CDR3 is TGCGCCAGCAGCCAAGATCGGGGTGAAACGCAGTATTTT. It yields the protein CASSQDRGETQYF.

The chain links TRBV6-1 to TRBJ1-5; perhaps TRBD1 as D (6 bases). This CDR3 comprises 15 residues. Germline loops: CDR1 MNHNS, CDR2 SASEGT. Trimming pared 3 bases from V and 6 bases from J, leaving 15 bases between. The chain's CDR3 is CASSDWGGAPQPQHF. CDR3 DNA: TGTGCCAGCAGTGATTGGGGGGGGGCACCTCAGCCCCAGCATTTT.